This TCR beta chain was observed in a study of T cell responses to AZD1222 COVID-19 vaccine. Study-wide findings and caveats: At 160-218 and 743-854, vaccine-associated CD4 TCRs were dominant, and they spanned spike. The donor group comprised mostly white British people and more females; the analysis possibly underestimated clonal diversity.

Remarks on this clone: Its antigen is unknown.

This CDR3 contains 12 residues. V lost 1 base and J 8 bases, leaving 5 bases between the germline ends. From germline, CDR1 is MNHEY and CDR2 SVGAGI. Here immunoSEQ multiplex PCR was the method, and the copy in TCRdb shows in-frame clones only, minus some. The profile shows around 120,000 clones, approximately 94% of them singletons. The receptor was isolated from an adult who received the AZD1222 COVID-19 vaccine. This sequence joins TRBV6-5 and TRBJ2-2, with D unresolved. Sequencing used peripheral blood, obtained 28 days after the second AZD1222 dose. CDR3 sequence reads: CASSYLKGELFF. CDR3 DNA: TGTGCCAGCAGTTACTTAAAGGGGGAGCTGTTTTTT.